This TCR beta chain appears in the sequencing data of a study of vaccination and CD4 T cells after COVID-19. Study in general: Mild disease affected under 10 convalescent patients and severe disease one, all SARS-CoV-2 positive by nasal swab PCR. Overlapping spike peptides from SARS-CoV-2, HCoV-NL63, HCoV-OC43 and HCoV-229E served to stimulate the cells.

As for this clonotype: Antigen specificity is unknown.

Indicated treatment: roughly 11-day PBMC culture with coronavirus spike peptide pools or control peptides (ViraFEST assay). Expansion of antigen-specific T cells with peptide pools by ViraFEST preceded sequencing of TCRs. Scientists ran DNA taken from cultured CD4+ T cells through the Oncomine TCR Beta short-read assay for sequencing. TCRdb reprocessed the PCR reads via MiXCR and lists one record per CDR3 protein. There are about 11,000 distinct CDR3 sequences in the sample; just under 75% occur only once, and 6% to 9% lies in the top ten. Per germline, CDR1 SQVTM and CDR2 ANQGSEA. The germline V and J ends were trimmed by 7 bases and 2 bases, with 12 bases remaining between them. The CDR3 spans 12 residues.

The chain is built from TRBV29-1 and TRBJ2-7; D is perhaps TRBD1 (6 bases). The TCR comes from a human donor who had recovered from COVID-19. Material for sequencing was CD4+ T cells from blood, cultured in vitro. This CDR3 is CSAGTFPYEQYF. For the CDR3, the DNA is TGCAGCGCTGGGACATTTCCCTACGAGCAGTACTTC.